This paragraph reports one TCR beta chain. TCRdb's copy holds only in-frame clones and misses some; the assay was immunoSEQ multiplex PCR. Of about 350,000 clones in the sample, 86% were seen once. Treatment reported: about 20 received Ad26.COV2.S at low or high dose, single or two shots; several received placebo; per-sample allocation not given. Sampling was done on day 63 after the first vaccine or placebo injection. SARS-CoV-2 spike from the Wuhan strain was encoded by the vaccine, an Ad26 vector. The entry originates in a study of Ad26.COV2.S vaccination and SARS-CoV-2 variants. Study overall: Participant was drawn from the COV1001 Ad26.COV2.S trial arm.

The CDR3 runs to 13 residues. CDR1 KGHSH and CDR2 LQKENI come from the germline V gene. V dropped 3 bases and J dropped 4 bases, with 7 bases sitting between them. The receptor comes from a person aged 18 to 65 who received the Ad26.COV2.S COVID-19 vaccine or a placebo. V gene TRBV18 combines with J gene TRBJ1-3; no firm D call. The sample here was peripheral blood, taken in a trial of Ad26.COV2.S vaccine versus placebo. The CDR3 nucleotides read TGTGCCAGCTCACCCCAGGAAGGAAACACCATATATTTT. Its protein product is CASSPQEGNTIYF.